This entry lists 26 T cell receptor beta chains sequenced from one sample in a study of resident and recirculating memory T cells in vitiligo. Sequencing used immunoSEQ multiplex PCR; TCRdb keeps in-frame clones, though not all of them. The repertoire has tens of thousands of clones, roughly nine tenths of them found once; the top ten carry approximately 4.8%. The specimen was blood. The receptor source for this set is a male donor with vitiligo.

The chain has TRBV5-1 and TRBJ1-4; D is uncertain. CDR3 length: 16 residues. The germline V and J ends were trimmed by 0 bases and 10 bases, with 19 bases remaining between them. Germline V gene sequence: CDR1 SGHRS, CDR2 YFSETQ. This CDR3 reads CASSLALAGLEGKLFF. DNA of the CDR3: TGCGCCAGCAGCTTGGCCCTTGCCGGCCTTGAGGGAAAACTGTTTTTT.

The rearrangement uses TRBV5-1 and TRBJ2-7, with 14 bases identical to TRBD2. The CDR3 is made up of 15 amino acids. Looked up from germline, CDR1 is SGHRS and CDR2 is YFSETQ. V shed 5 bases, J shed 6 bases, and the junction held 7 bases outside the gene matches. CDR3 DNA sequence: TGCGCCAGCAGACCACCGGGACTAGCGGGAGTCGAGCAGTACTTC. This codes for CASRPPGLAGVEQYF. The full variable domain, completed using reference TRBV5-1 and TRBJ2-7, is KAGVTQTPRYLIKTRGQQVTLSCSPISGHRSVSWYQQTPGQGLQFLFEYFSETQRNKGNFPGRFSGRQFSNSRSEMNVSTLELGDSALYLCASRPPGLAGVEQYFGPGTRLTVT.

The chain links TRBV5-1 to TRBJ2-7; TRBD2 is a possible D gene (6 bases). The CDR3 extends over 14 amino acids. Trimming took 2 bases from V and 2 from J, leaving 11 bases between them. The germline V gene encodes CDR1 SGHRS and CDR2 YFSETQ. CDR3 residues: CASSFGTGTYEQYF. The CDR3 DNA reads as TGCGCCAGCAGCTTCGGGACTGGAACCTACGAGCAGTACTTC.

The J gene is TRBJ2-1, the V gene TRBV7-3, with a possible D match to TRBD2 (6 bases). Germline loops: CDR1 SGHTA, CDR2 FQGTGA. V lost 6 bases and J 6 bases, leaving 12 bases between the germline ends. The CDR3 consists of 13 residues. CDR3 coding DNA: TGTGCCAGCAGGCTAGGGGACTCCAATGAGCAGTTCTTC. The encoded protein is CASRLGDSNEQFF.

The chain is built from TRBV11-2 and TRBJ2-5, with D possibly being TRBD2 (6 bases). The CDR3 is 15 residues long. Trimming removed 3 bases from V and 5 bases from J, with 16 bases in between. Germline assignment: CDR1 SGHAT and CDR2 FQNNGV. The CDR3 sequence is CASSFLDPRGETQYF. The CDR3 DNA is TGTGCCAGCAGCTTCCTGGACCCGCGGGGCGAGACCCAGTACTTC.

The genes are TRBV27 and TRBJ2-7; 8 bases align to TRBD1. This CDR3 region has 14 residues. CDR1 and CDR2 from the germline V gene are MNHEY and SMNVEV (reference sequence). With V trimmed by 3 bases and J by 3 bases, 4 bases remained unmatched. CDR3 DNA: TGTGCCAGCAGTTTCGGACAGGGTGTCTACGAGCAGTACTTC. Its translation: CASSFGQGVYEQYF.

V usage is TRBV6-5 and J usage is TRBJ2-2, with a tentative D call TRBD2 (5 bases). The CDR3 extends over 16 amino acids. Per the germline V gene, CDR1 is MNHEY and CDR2 is SVGAGI. Trimming removed 4 bases from V and 5 bases from J, with 17 bases in between. The CDR3 sequence: CASSFTGSRWTGELFF. The DNA for the CDR3 is TGTGCCAGCAGTTTTACGGGGAGTCGGTGGACCGGGGAGCTGTTTTTT.

The V and J genes are TRBV7-8 and TRBJ2-7, with 7 bases identical to TRBD1. Germline CDR1 is SGHVS and CDR2 is FQNEAQ. The CDR3 is 14 residues long. Losses at the gene ends were 5 bases for V and 5 bases for J; bases not matched to a gene: 9. CDR3 bases: TGTGCCAGCAGCGGGGGACAGCGCTCTAACGAGCAGTACTTC. Its protein is CASSGGQRSNEQYF.

The chain is built from TRBV11-3 and TRBJ1-1, with D possibly matching TRBD1 (6 bases). Deletions cut 2 bases from V and 3 bases from J, with 22 bases between. CDR3 size: 18 residues. CDR1 is SGHNT, CDR2 YENEEA, per germline. In DNA form, the CDR3 reads TGTGCCAGCAGCTTAAGTGGGACACGTATTTTCAGGGACACTGAAGCTTTCTTT. Its protein product is CASSLSGTRIFRDTEAFF.

The genes are TRBV11-3 and TRBJ2-7, with 7 nucleotides matching TRBD1. Trimming cost V 5 bases and J 4 bases; bases outside gene matches: 11. The CDR3 extends over 15 amino acids. Per germline, CDR1 SGHNT and CDR2 YENEEA. This CDR3 reads CASSPTGTAFYEQYF. The CDR3 region has the DNA TGTGCCAGCAGCCCCACGGGGACAGCCTTTTACGAGCAGTACTTC.

This clone was found once. V is TRBV30 and J is TRBJ2-1; D is undetermined. The CDR3 has 13 amino acids. The germline V gene has CDR1 GTSNPN and CDR2 SVGIG (reference sequence). V was pared by 1 base and J by 7 bases, with 11 bases between. The CDR3 loop reads CAWSAVVANEQFF. The CDR3 DNA reads TGTGCCTGGAGTGCTGTTGTGGCAAATGAGCAGTTCTTC.

The CDR3 DNA sequence: TGTGCCAGCAGCTTATCTTGGAGCAATGAAAAACTGTTTTTT. This gives the protein CASSLSWSNEKLFF. This rearrangement joins TRBV11-2 to TRBJ1-4; D gene unclear. Germline V gene lookup returns CDR1 SGHAT and CDR2 FQNNGV. Trimming left V 2 bases short and J 5 bases short, with 9 bases between. The CDR3 sequence is 14 residues long.

This clone appeared once. This rearrangement joins TRBV6-5 to TRBJ2-7; 8 bases agree with TRBD1. The CDR3 loop spans 15 amino acids. V trimming: 1 base; J trimming: 7 bases; junction bases outside the gene matches: 9. Looked up from germline, CDR1 is MNHEY and CDR2 is SVGAGI. The CDR3 DNA reads TGTGCCAGCAGTTACTACTCGACAGGGGCGGGGGAGCAGTACTTC. Its translation: CASSYYSTGAGEQYF.

The chain is built from TRBV6-5 and TRBJ2-7, with 8 nucleotides matching TRBD2. Germline CDR1 and CDR2: MNHEY and SVGAGI. This CDR3 contains 13 residues. J lost 7 bases, V lost 7 bases, and 9 bases had no gene match. In DNA, the CDR3 is TGTGCCAGCACCACGGGAGGGGCGGGAGAGCAGTACTTC. Translating it yields CASTTGGAGEQYF.

This chain joins TRBV4-3 and TRBJ2-1, with 12 bases fitting TRBD2. The germline gives CDR1 LGHNA, CDR2 YSLEER. The CDR3 is 16 residues long. V gave up 2 bases and J gave up 5 bases; unmatched junction bases: 4. CDR3 sequence (DNA): TGCGCCAGCAGCCAACGCCCTAGCGGGAGGGACAATGAGCAGTTCTTC. Protein product: CASSQRPSGRDNEQFF.

V and J are TRBV4-2 and TRBJ2-6; 11 bases line up with TRBD2. Unmatched junction bases numbered 3, after V lost 2 bases and J lost 3 bases. From germline, CDR1 is LGHNA and CDR2 YNFKEQ. This CDR3 contains 17 residues. CDR3 region: CASSQTSGSGGANVLTF. The CDR3 DNA reads as TGTGCCAGCAGCCAAACTAGCGGGAGTGGTGGGGCCAACGTCCTGACTTTC.

V is TRBV5-1 and J is TRBJ1-3, with D possibly being TRBD1 (5 bases). Germline assignment: CDR1 SGHRS and CDR2 YFSETQ. CDR3 size: 15 residues. V lost 0 bases and J 4 bases, leaving 11 bases between the germline ends. CDR3 nucleotide sequence: TGCGCCAGCAGCTTGGAACAGGTCTCCGGAAACACCATATATTTT. This encodes CASSLEQVSGNTIYF. The variable domain in full, completed from reference TRBV5-1 and TRBJ1-3, reads KAGVTQTPRYLIKTRGQQVTLSCSPISGHRSVSWYQQTPGQGLQFLFEYFSETQRNKGNFPGRFSGRQFSNSRSEMNVSTLELGDSALYLCASSLEQVSGNTIYFGEGSWLTVV.

The genes are TRBV10-3 and TRBJ2-3; 9 positions agree with TRBD1. V gave up 11 bases and J gave up 3 bases; unmatched junction bases: 21. CDR3 length equals 18 residues. From germline, CDR1 is ENHRY and CDR2 SYGVKD. CDR3 DNA sequence: TGTGCCGCCCGGGGTCGGGGACAGGGCGATGAGGGAACAGATACGCAGTATTTT. It translates to CAARGRGQGDEGTDTQYF.

The chain recombines TRBV30 with TRBJ1-3; a weak D match, TRBD1 (6 bases). Germline CDR1 is GTSNPN and CDR2 is SVGIG (reference sequence). Trimming took 0 bases from V and 4 from J, leaving 10 bases between them. This CDR3 has 14 amino acids. The CDR3 DNA is TGTGCCTGGAGTGTTACGGGGGGCGGAAACACCATATATTTT. It yields the protein CAWSVTGGGNTIYF.

The rearrangement uses TRBV30 and TRBJ2-5; 9 bases fit TRBD1. Losses at the gene ends were 0 bases for V and 1 base for J; bases not matched to a gene: 0. CDR1 and CDR2 (germline): GTSNPN, SVGIG (reference sequence). The CDR3 has 14 residues. CDR3 nucleotide sequence: TGTGCCTGGAGTGTGGGACAGGGCCAAGAGACCCAGTACTTC. It translates to CAWSVGQGQETQYF.

V usage is TRBV5-4 and J usage is TRBJ1-1; 9 nucleotides agree with TRBD1. The V gene's germline CDR1 is SGHNT and CDR2 YYREEE (reference sequence). The CDR3 has 17 amino acids. V shed 7 bases, J shed 4 bases, and the junction held 17 bases outside the gene matches. The CDR3 protein is CASRPGGWTGAVTEAFF. The CDR3 nucleotides are TGTGCCAGCCGACCCGGAGGGTGGACAGGGGCTGTCACTGAAGCTTTCTTT. The whole variable domain, remainder taken from reference TRBV5-4 and TRBJ1-1, is ETGVTQSPTHLIKTRGQQVTLRCSSQSGHNTVSWYQQALGQGPQFIFQYYREEENGRGNFPPRFSGLQFPNYSSELNVNALELDDSALYLCASRPGGWTGAVTEAFFGQGTRLTVV.

This chain uses TRBV14 with TRBJ2-5; 8 bases match TRBD2. Unmatched junction bases numbered 8, after V lost 5 bases and J lost 3 bases. CDR1 is SGHDN, CDR2 FVKESK, per germline. The CDR3 consists of 15 residues. CDR3 coding DNA: TGTGCCAGCAGCTTGCCCGGGACTAGGAAAGAGACCCAGTACTTC. It encodes CASSLPGTRKETQYF.

This clone is a singleton in its sample. V is TRBV5-1 and J is TRBJ2-1, with 9 bases aligning to TRBD2. J lost 2 bases, V lost 0 bases, and 6 bases had no gene match. The CDR3 length is 17 residues. Germline CDR1 is SGHRS and CDR2 is YFSETQ. CDR3 in DNA: TGCGCCAGCAGCTTGGCGTTAGCGGGAGCGGCCTACAATGAGCAGTTCTTC. Translation gives CASSLALAGAAYNEQFF.

The gene calls are TRBV18 and TRBJ2-1, with TRBD2 matching over 8 bases. The CDR3 is 16 residues long. V lost 3 bases to trimming and J lost 5 bases; unmatched junction nucleotides: 9. Germline CDR1 reads KGHSH; CDR2 reads LQKENI. This CDR3 reads CASSPLGLAGNNEQFF. The CDR3 DNA is TGTGCCAGCTCACCGCTGGGGCTAGCGGGTAACAATGAGCAGTTCTTC.

The chain joins TRBV7-3 to TRBJ2-7; possible D gene TRBD1, 5 bases. V was trimmed by 5 bases and J by 0 bases, leaving 8 bases between them. Germline V CDR1 and CDR2: SGHTA, FQGTGA. This CDR3 is built from 13 residues. The CDR3 loop is CASSQGGSYEQYF. The CDR3 DNA follows: TGTGCCAGCAGCCAGGGCGGCTCCTACGAGCAGTACTTC.

The V and J genes are TRBV28 and TRBJ2-7, with D possibly being TRBD1 (6 bases). CDR1 and CDR2 from the germline V gene are MDHEN and SYDVKM. Trimming took 5 bases from V and 5 from J, leaving 19 bases between them. This CDR3 has 15 residues. This CDR3 is CASSTPQGRVNEQYF. CDR3 nucleotides: TGTGCCAGCAGTACCCCCCAGGGGCGGGTGAACGAGCAGTACTTC.